The present T cell receptor (beta chain) was sequenced within a study of Graves' ophthalmopathy and Graves' hyperthyroidism. Overall study context: Prior to any treatment, peripheral blood was collected at the time of initial diagnosis. Broader study findings: Most thyroid clonotypes expanded beyond 0.001 frequency were also found in blood.

The diagnostic workup employed clinical symptoms, serum thyroxine, TRAb, thyroid ultrasound and orbital computed tomography. Isolation of PBMCs was performed using roughly 10 ml of fresh peripheral blood. Remarks on this clonotype: Antigen specificity is unknown.

The CDR3 consists of 14 residues. Germline V gene sequence: CDR1 MNHEY, CDR2 SVGAGI. The V end was cut by 8 bases, the J end by 0 bases, with 11 bases between. Amplifying from RNA transcripts, the study obtained TCR beta CDR3 regions. RT-PCR was first run with HTBI primers, then multiplex PCR in a second round. TCRdb itself ran the multiplex PCR reads through MiXCR, one entry per CDR3 protein. The sample carries approximately 640,000 distinct CDR3 sequences, about 41% recorded once. The genes are TRBV6-5 and TRBJ1-3, with a tentative D call TRBD1 (5 bases). Material for sequencing was peripheral blood. This receptor was identified in an adult man with Graves' ophthalmopathy. CDR3 loop: CASGGTLSGNTIYF. The CDR3 nucleotides are TGTGCCAGCGGCGGGACCCTCTCTGGAAACACCATATATTTT.